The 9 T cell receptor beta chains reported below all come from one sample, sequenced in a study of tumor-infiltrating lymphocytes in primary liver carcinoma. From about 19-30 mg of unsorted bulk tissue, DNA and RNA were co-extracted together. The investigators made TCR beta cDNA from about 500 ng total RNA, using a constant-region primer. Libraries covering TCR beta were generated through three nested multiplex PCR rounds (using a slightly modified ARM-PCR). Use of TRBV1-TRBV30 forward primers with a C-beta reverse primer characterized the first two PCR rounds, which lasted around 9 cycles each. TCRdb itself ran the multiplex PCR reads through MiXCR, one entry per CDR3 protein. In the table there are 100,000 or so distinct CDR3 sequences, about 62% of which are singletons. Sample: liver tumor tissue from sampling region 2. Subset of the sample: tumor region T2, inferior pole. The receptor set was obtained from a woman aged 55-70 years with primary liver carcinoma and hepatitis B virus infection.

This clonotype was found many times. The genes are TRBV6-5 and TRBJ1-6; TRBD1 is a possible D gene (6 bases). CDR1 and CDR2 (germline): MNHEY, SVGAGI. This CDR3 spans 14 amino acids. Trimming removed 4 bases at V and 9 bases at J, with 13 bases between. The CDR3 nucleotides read TGTGCCAGCAGTTTGCTGGGAGGGGGTTCACCCCTCCACTTT. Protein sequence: CASSLLGGGSPLHF.

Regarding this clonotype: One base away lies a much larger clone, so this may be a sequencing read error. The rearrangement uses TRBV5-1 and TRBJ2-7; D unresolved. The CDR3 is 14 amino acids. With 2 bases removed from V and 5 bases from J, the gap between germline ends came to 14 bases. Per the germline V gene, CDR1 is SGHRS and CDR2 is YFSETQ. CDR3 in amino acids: CASSFSRSRDEQYF. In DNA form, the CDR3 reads TGCGCCAGCAGCTTCTCCAGGAGCCGAGACGAGCAGTACTTC.

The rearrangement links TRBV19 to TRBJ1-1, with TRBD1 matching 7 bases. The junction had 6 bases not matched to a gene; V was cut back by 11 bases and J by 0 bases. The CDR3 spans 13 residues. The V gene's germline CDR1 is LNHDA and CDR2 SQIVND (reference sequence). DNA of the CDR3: TGTGCCGGTTCGGACAGGATGAACACTGAAGCTTTCTTT. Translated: CAGSDRMNTEAFF.

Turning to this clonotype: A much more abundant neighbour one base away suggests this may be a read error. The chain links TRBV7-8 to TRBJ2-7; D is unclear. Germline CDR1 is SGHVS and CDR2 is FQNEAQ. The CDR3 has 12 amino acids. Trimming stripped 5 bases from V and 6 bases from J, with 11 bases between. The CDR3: CASSPEQLEQYF. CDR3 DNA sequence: TGTGCCAGCAGCCCCGAACAGCTCGAGCAGTACTTC.

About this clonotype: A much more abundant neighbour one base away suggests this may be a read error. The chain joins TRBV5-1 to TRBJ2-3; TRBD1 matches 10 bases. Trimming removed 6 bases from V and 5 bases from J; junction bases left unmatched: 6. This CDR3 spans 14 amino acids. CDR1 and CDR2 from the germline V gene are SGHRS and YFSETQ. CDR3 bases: TGCGCCAGCATCTTTGGACAGGGGGGAGATACGCAGTATTTT. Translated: CASIFGQGGDTQYF.

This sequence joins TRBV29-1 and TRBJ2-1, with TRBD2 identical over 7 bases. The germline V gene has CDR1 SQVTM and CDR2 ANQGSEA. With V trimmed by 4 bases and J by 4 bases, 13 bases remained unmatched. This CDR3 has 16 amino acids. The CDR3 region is CSVAEPTSEIYNEQFF. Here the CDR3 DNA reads TGCAGCGTTGCAGAGCCCACTAGCGAAATATACAATGAGCAGTTCTTC.

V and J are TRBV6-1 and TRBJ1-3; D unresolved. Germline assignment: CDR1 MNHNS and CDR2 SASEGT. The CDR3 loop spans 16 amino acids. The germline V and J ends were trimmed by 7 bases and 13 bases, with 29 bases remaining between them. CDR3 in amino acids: CASTMNRVHSGKTIYF. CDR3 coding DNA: TGTGCCAGCACCATGAACCGGGTCCACTCTGGAAAGACAATATATTTT.

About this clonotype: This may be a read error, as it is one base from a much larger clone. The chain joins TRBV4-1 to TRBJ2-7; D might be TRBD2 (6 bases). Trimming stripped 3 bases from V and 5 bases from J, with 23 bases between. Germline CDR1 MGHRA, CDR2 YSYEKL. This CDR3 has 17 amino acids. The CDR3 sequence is CASSQGLVGTLSHEQYF. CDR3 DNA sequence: TGCGCCAGCAGCCAGGGTTTAGTAGGGACTTTGTCCCACGAGCAGTACTTC.

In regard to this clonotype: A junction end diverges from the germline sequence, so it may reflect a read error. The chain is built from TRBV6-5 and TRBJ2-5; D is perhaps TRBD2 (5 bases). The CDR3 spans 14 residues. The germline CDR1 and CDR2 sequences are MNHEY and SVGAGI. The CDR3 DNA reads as TGTGCCAGCAGTTGGGAGAGGATCCAAGTGACCCAGTACTTC. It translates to CASSWERIQVTQYF.